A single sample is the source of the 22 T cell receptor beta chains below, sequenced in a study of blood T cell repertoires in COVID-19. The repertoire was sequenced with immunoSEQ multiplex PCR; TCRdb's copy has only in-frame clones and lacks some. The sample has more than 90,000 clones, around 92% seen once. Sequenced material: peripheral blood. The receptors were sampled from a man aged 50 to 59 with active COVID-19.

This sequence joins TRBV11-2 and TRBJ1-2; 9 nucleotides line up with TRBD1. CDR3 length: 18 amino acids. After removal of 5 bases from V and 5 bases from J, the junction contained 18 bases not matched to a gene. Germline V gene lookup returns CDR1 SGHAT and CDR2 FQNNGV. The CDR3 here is CASSPPGTGRPTGYGYTF. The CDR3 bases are TGTGCCAGCAGCCCCCCCGGGACAGGGAGGCCTACTGGGTATGGCTACACCTTC.

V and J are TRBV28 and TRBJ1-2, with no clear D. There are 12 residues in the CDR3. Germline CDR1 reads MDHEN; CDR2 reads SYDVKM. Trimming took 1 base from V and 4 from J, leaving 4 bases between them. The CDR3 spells CASSLSLYGYTF. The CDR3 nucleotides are TGTGCCAGCAGTTTATCCCTCTATGGCTACACCTTC.

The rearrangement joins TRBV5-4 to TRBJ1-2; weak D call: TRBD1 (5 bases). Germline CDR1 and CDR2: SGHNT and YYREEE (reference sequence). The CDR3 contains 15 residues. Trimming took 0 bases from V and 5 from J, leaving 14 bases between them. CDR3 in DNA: TGTGCCAGCAGCTTGGAGCCGGGCAGGGCTTATGGCTACACCTTC. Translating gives CASSLEPGRAYGYTF.

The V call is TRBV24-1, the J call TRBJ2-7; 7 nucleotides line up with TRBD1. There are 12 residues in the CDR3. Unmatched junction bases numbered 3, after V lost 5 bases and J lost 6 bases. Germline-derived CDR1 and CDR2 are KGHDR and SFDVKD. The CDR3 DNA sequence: TGTGCCACCAGTGGACAGGGCTCCGAGCAGTACTTC. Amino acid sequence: CATSGQGSEQYF.

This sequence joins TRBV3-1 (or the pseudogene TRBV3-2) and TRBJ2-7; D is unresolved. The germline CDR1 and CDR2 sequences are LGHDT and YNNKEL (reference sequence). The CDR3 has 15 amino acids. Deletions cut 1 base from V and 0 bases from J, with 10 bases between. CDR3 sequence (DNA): TGTGCCAGCAGCCAAGTCTCCCCGAGCTCCTACGAGCAGTACTTC. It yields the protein CASSQVSPSSYEQYF.

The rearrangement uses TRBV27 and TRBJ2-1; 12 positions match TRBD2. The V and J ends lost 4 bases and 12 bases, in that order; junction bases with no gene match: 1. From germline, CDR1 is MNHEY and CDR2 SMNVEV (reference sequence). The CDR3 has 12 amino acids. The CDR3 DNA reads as TGTGCCAGCAGTTCGACTAGCGGGAGGCAGTTCTTC. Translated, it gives CASSSTSGRQFF.

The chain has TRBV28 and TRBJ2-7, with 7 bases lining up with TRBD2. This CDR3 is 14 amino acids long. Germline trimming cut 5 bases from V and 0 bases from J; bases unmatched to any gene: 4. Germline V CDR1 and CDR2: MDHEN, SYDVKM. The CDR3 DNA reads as TGTGCCAGCAGTCCCGCTAGCGGCTCCTACGAGCAGTACTTC. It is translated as CASSPASGSYEQYF.

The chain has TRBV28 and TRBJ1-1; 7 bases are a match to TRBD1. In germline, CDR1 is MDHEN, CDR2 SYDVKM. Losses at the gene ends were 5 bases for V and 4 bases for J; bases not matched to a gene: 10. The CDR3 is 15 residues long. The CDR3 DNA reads TGTGCCAGCAGTCCCCAGGGGGGAAGTTCCACTGAAGCTTTCTTT. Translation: CASSPQGGSSTEAFF.

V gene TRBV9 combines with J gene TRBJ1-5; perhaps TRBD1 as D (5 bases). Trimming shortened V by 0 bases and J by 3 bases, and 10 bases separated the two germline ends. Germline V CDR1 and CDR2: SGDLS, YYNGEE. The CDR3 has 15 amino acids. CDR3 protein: CASSVGQGYNQPQHF. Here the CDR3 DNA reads TGTGCCAGCAGCGTAGGTCAGGGATACAATCAGCCCCAGCATTTT.

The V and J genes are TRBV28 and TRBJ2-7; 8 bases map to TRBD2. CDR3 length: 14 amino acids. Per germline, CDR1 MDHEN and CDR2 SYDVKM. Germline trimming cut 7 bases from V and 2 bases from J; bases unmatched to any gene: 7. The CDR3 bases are TGTGCCAGCACCCGCGCGGGACTAGCCTACGAGCAGTACTTC. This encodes CASTRAGLAYEQYF.

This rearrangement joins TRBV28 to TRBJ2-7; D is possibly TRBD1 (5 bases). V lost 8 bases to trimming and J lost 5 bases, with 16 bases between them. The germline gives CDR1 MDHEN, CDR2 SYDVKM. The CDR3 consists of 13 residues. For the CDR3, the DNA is TGTGCCAGCCGCCCAGGGTTCGTGGACGAGCAGTACTTC. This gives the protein CASRPGFVDEQYF.

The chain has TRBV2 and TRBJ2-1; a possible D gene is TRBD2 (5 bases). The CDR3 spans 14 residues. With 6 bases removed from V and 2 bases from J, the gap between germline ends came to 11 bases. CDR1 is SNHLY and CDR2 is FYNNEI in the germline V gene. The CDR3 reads CASSFGLAYNEQFF. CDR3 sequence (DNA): TGTGCCAGCAGCTTTGGACTCGCCTACAATGAGCAGTTCTTC.

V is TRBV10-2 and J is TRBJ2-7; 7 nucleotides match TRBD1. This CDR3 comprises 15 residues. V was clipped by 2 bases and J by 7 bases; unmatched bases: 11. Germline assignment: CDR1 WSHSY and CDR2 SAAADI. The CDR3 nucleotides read TGCGCCAGCAGTGAGCCCCCCCCAGGGGGAAGTGAGCAGTACTTC. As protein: CASSEPPPGGSEQYF.

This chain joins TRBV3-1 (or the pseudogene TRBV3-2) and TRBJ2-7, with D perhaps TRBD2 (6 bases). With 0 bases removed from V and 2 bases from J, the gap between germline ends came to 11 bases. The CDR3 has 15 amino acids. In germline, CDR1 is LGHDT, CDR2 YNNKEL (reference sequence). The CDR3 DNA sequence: TGTGCCAGCAGCCAAGATCAGGCGGGAACCTACGAGCAGTACTTC. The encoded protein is CASSQDQAGTYEQYF.

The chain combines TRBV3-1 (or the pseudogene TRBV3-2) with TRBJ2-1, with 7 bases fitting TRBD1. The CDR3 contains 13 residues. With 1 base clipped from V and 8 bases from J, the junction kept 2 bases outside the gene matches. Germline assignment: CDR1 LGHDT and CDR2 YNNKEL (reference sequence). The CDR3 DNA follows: TGTGCCAGCAGCCAAGTACAGGGGCATGAGCAGTTCTTC. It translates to CASSQVQGHEQFF.

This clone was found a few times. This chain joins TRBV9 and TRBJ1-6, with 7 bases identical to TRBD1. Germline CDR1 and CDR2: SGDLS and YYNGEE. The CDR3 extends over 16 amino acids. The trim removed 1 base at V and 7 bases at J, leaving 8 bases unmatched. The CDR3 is CASSVSTDRFNSPLHF. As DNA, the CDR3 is TGTGCCAGCAGCGTATCCACGGACAGGTTCAATTCACCCCTCCACTTT.

The CDR3 loop reads CASSTGGGNQPQHF. The CDR3 nucleotides read TGTGCCAGCAGCACGGGTGGAGGCAATCAGCCCCAGCATTTT. This chain links TRBV21-1 with TRBJ1-5. TRBV21-1 is termed a pseudogene. The CDR3 is 14 residues long.

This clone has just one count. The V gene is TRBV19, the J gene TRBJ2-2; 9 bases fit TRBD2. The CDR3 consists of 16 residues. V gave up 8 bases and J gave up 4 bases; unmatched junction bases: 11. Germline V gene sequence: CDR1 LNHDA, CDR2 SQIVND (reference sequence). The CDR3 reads CASRPPGLAATGELFF. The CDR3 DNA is TGTGCCAGTCGCCCTCCGGGACTAGCAGCCACCGGGGAGCTGTTTTTT. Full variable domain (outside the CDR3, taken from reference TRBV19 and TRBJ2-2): DGGITQSPKYLFRKEGQNVTLSCEQNLNHDAMYWYRQDPGQGLRLIYYSQIVNDFQKGDIAEGYSVSREKKESFPLTVTSAQKNPTAFYLCASRPPGLAATGELFFGEGSRLTVL.

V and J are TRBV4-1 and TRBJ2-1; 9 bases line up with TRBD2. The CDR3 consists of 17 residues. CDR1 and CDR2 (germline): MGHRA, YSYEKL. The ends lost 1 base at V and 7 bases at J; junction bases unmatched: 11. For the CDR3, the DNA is TGCGCCAGCAGCCAAGGTCCGGCTAGCGGGACATTGAATGAGCAGTTCTTC. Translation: CASSQGPASGTLNEQFF.

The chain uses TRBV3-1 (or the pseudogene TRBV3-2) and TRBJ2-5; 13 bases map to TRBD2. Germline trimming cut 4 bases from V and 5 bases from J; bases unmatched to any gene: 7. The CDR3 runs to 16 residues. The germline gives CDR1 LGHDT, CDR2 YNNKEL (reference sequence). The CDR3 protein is CASSPRTSGSGETQYF. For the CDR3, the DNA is TGTGCCAGCAGCCCCAGGACTAGCGGGAGCGGGGAGACCCAGTACTTC.

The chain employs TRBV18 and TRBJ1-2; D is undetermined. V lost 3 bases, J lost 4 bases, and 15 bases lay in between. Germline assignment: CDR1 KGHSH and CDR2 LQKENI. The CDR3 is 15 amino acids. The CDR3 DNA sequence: TGTGCCAGCTCACCCCCCACGGAGGGCAGCTATGGCTACACCTTC. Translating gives CASSPPTEGSYGYTF.

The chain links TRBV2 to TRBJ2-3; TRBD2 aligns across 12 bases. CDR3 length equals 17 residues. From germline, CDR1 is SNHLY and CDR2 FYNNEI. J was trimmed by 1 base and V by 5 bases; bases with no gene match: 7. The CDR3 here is CASSRWTSGTGTDTQYF. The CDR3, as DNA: TGTGCCAGCAGTAGATGGACTAGCGGGACGGGCACAGATACGCAGTATTTT. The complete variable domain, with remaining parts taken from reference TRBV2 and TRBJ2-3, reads EPEVTQTPSHQVTQMGQEVILRCVPISNHLYFYWYRQILGQKVEFLVSFYNNEISEKSEIFDDQFSVERPDGSNFTLKIRSTKLEDSAMYFCASSRWTSGTGTDTQYFGPGTRLTVL.